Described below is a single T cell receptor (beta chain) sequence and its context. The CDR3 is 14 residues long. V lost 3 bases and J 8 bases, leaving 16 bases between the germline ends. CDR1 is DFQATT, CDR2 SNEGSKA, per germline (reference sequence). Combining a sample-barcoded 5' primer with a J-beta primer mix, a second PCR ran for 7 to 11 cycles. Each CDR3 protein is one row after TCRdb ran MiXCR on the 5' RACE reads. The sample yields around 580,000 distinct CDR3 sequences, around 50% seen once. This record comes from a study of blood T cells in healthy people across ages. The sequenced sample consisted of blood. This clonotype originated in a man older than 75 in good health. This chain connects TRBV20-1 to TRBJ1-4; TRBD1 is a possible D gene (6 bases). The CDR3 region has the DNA TGCAGTGCTAGGGGGGGGCTGGGGGCGGAAAAACTGTTTTTT. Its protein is CSARGGLGAEKLFF.